One T cell receptor beta chain is described in this entry. There are many counts of this clonotype. The antigen it recognizes is unknown. A junction boundary mismatches the germline segment, possibly from a read error. The sample belongs to a study of regulatory T cells in long-lasting Graves disease (dated by TCRdb to the early 2020s). Broadly, across the study: In the newly diagnosed Graves' disease group, patients had been taking antithyroid drugs for less than 3 months. A total of roughly 33 samples underwent TCR sequencing: around 13 from persistent and around 20 from newly diagnosed Graves' disease patients. The study was registered as a clinical trial and conducted in China. Persistent Graves' disease patients were compared with newly diagnosed Graves' disease patients by peripheral blood TCR sequencing and RNA sequencing.

The library was generated by multiplex PCR. These reads were obtained on an Illumina HiSeq 4000. iRepertoire HTBI primers and Arm-PCR amplification of CDR3 regions were used to construct TCR beta libraries. Before sequencing, the PCR products went through gel purification. The study's processing was this. A total of 62 TRBV and some 15 TRBJ segments were identified across samples and were used for gene usage analysis of CDR3 amino acid clonotypes. COPE and FqMerger were used to merge filtered high-quality paired reads into contigs. BLAST was used to align contigs to IMGT TRBV, TRBD and TRBJ reference genes, and CDR3 was defined according to IMGT. Clonotypes above 0.1% frequency were classified as highly expanded clones. Repertoire diversity was measured by Shannon entropy, and V-J evenness by the Gini coefficient. A clonotype was considered public if more than one individual shared it. TCRdb cleaned the public reads at Q25 with fastp, built clones with MiXCR and kept in-frame beta chains. CDR3 protein duplicates are merged, each entry listing the most common genes and DNA. These V and J calls originate from TCRdb's pipeline instead of the authors' own analysis. This sample has 350,000 to 450,000 distinct CDR3 sequences in its table, and over 15% of those were observed once. Roughly 27% of the sample lies in the top ten.

The germline V gene specifies SGHTA as CDR1 and FQGNSA as CDR2. The CDR3 goes from the cysteine to the phenylalanine over 14 residues. Here the CDR3 DNA is all that survives: 42 bases in frame from base 1. What the research found in general, with its limitations: Sequencing and analysis were limited to the TCR beta chain. The study examined only peripheral blood because the primary lesion, thyroid tissue, could not be accessed. As a limitation, the authors acknowledged that the small sample size may reduce accuracy. Persistent disease showed preferential use of TRBV28, TRBJ1-2 and TRBJ2-5, whereas newly diagnosed disease favored TRBV20-1 and TRBJ2-1. Compared with newly diagnosed patients, patients with persistent Graves' disease had lower TCR Shannon entropy and fewer highly expanded clones, which suggests clonal expansion. More public clonotypes were shared among persistent patients (more than 2,500) than among newly diagnosed patients (966).

The label giving this sample's time point can be read as: newly diagnosed GD, antithyroid drugs for less than 3 months. RNA was extracted from PBMCs in TRIzol for both TCR sequencing and RNA sequencing. Graves' disease was diagnosed according to American Thyroid Association guidelines. Recruitment of patients was carried out at an endocrinology department in Xi'an, China. Each patient gave roughly 8.4 milliliters of peripheral blood, collected in an EDTA anticoagulant tube. PBMCs were isolated by Ficoll Paque Plus density gradient separation without further T cell sorting. RNA quality was checked with an Agilent 2100 Bioanalyzer and agarose gel, and concentration with a NanoDrop 2000. In addition, the sample was reused for a study of T cells in Graves' hyperthyroidism and ophthalmopathy. In that second paper, the authors write: A patient counted as having stable Graves' hyperthyroidism if no progression to ophthalmopathy occurred over 18 months of follow-up. The hyperthyroidism patients were between 18 and 65 years old and newly diagnosed, with a disease duration of less than 2 months. Patients with uncontrolled infections, other autoimmune diseases, pregnancy or lactation were excluded. Diagnoses were based on clinical symptoms, serum thyroxine and TRAb, thyroid ultrasound and orbital computed tomography. A first-round RT-PCR of the TCR CDR3 used the HTBI primer set with the Qiagen OneStep RT-PCR kit. Most expanded thyroid clonotypes (frequency above 0.001) were also found in blood, which suggests that blood repertoires may mirror thyroid immune responses. A 13 V-J signature model separated ophthalmopathy from stable hyperthyroidism, with around 88% sensitivity and 81.08% specificity in cross-validation and 80%/75% in testing. In validation, progression to ophthalmopathy was predicted by the model with about 70% sensitivity and 72.22% specificity, a median of approximately 6.5 months before onset. To identify distinguishing TCR V-J signatures, a discovery cohort of 90 to 100 patients was used, comprising roughly 45 with Graves' ophthalmopathy and approximately 57 with stable Graves' hyperthyroidism. An independent validation cohort of fewer than 20 hyperthyroidism patients and roughly 16 patients who later progressed to ophthalmopathy tested prospective prediction of ophthalmopathy. The 75 to 100 discovery patients were divided at random into training and test sets in a 7:3 ratio. Thyroid tissue and blood T-cell repertoires from six Graves' hyperthyroidism patients were also compared in the study. Once sampling was done, hyperthyroidism patients were given methimazole at a starting dose of 30 mg daily, whereas ophthalmopathy patients were given high-dose intravenous methylprednisolone. The libraries were constructed in a second round of multiplex PCR and then size-selected and purified. Libraries were sequenced paired-end with 100 bp reads on an Illumina HiSeq2000. SOAPnuke was used to process the raw data, throwing out any read that contained adapters or uncalled bases, had a mean Phred below 15, or lacked an exact constant-primer or identifier match. COPE v1.2.5 was used to merge high-quality paired reads, and clonotypes were defined as unique nucleotide sequences. MiTCR v1.1 was used to align the clonotypes against IMGT TRBV, TRBD and TRBJ reference segments. The analysis was restricted to V-J combinations with a frequency above 0.0001, which together covered 99.2% of the repertoires. A TCS score was defined as the ratio of F50 (clonal expansion) to E x V (chaos), with BLOSUM62-based TCRdist applied between CDR3 peptides within each V-J. Welch's t-statistics and random forest reduced 450 to 600 V-J features to 10 to 15, which were used in a naive Bayes classifier (R e1071). No statistical method was used to set the sample size in advance, and investigators knew the group allocation. According to the paper, TCR Vbeta CDR3 sequencing was carried out on roughly 130 peripheral blood samples, which came from around 43 ophthalmopathy, 80 or so hyperthyroidism and about 17 progressor patients.

The sequence came from a man aged 35 to 55 with Graves disease. Donor details come from another sample of the same person, matched by shared clones. The sample consisted of peripheral blood mononuclear cells (PBMCs), taken at new diagnosis, from a patient treated with antithyroid drugs. The rearrangement combines TRBV7-2 with TRBJ2-7; 7 of the junction bases match TRBD2. The CDR3 protein sequence reads: CASSLVGGAYEQYF. The nucleotides read TGTGCCAGCAGTTTAGTGGGGGGGGCCTACGAGCAGTACTTC.